Here is one T cell receptor beta chain with its context. V trimming: 5 bases; J trimming: 5 bases; junction bases outside the gene matches: 5. The CDR3 has 16 residues. Germline CDR1 reads SEHNR; CDR2 reads FQNEAQ (reference sequence). This specimen belongs to a study of control samples from healthy donors and cancer patients. Some clones are missing from TCRdb's copy, which holds only in-frame ones; the method was immunoSEQ multiplex PCR. The sample shows about 140,000 clones, around 90% of them seen only once. This sequence was found in a man aged 25-40 years in good health. V is TRBV7-9 and J is TRBJ2-5; 16 bases are shared with TRBD2. Material for sequencing was blood. CDR3 residues: CASSRGLAGGLETQYF. The DNA of the CDR3 is TGTGCCAGCAGCCGGGGACTAGCGGGAGGGCTTGAGACCCAGTACTTC.